Presented here are 23 T cell receptor beta chains from one specimen sequenced in a study of beta chain features in type 1 diabetes. Notes on the study in general: There was a moderate but significant shortening of TCRB CDR3s in all four CD4+ subsets of Type 1 diabetes patients.

As every portion of the isolated RNA was reverse transcribed, the sequencing read expressed TCRB transcripts. Assay used: immunoSEQ multiplex PCR; TCRdb lists only in-frame clones, some missing. The table lists 600,000 or so clones, roughly 12% of them singletons. The antigens these receptors bind are not known. Sequencing input: naive CD4+ T cells from blood. Receptor source: a man aged 25-40 years with type 1 diabetes.

In this sample, this clone turned up a few times. This rearrangement joins TRBV9 to TRBJ1-6; D gene uncertain. Germline V lookup: CDR1 SGDLS, CDR2 YYNGEE. V lost 0 bases to trimming and J lost 0 bases, with 7 bases between them. This CDR3 is built from 16 residues. CDR3 DNA: TGTGCCAGCAGCGTAGATGGGAGCTCCTATAATTCACCCCTCCACTTT. Amino acids: CASSVDGSSYNSPLHF.

The chain is built from TRBV5-4 and TRBJ1-2; D is unresolved. CDR3 size: 14 residues. Germline V gene sequence: CDR1 SGHNT, CDR2 YYREEE (reference sequence). The V end lost 0 bases, the J end lost 2 bases, and 8 bases lay between the germline ends. The CDR3, as DNA: TGTGCCAGCAGCTTGGACGGCAAGAACTATGGCTACACCTTC. This sequence encodes CASSLDGKNYGYTF.

This rearrangement joins TRBV18 to TRBJ1-6; maybe TRBD1 (5 bases). Germline V gene lookup returns CDR1 KGHSH and CDR2 LQKENI. This CDR3 has 15 residues. V was shortened by 2 bases and J by 9 bases, with 14 bases between the two germline ends. The chain's CDR3 is CASSPGGKGTSPLHF. CDR3 in DNA: TGTGCCAGCTCACCAGGGGGGAAGGGAACTTCACCCCTCCACTTT. Full variable domain (remainder filled in from reference TRBV18 and TRBJ1-6): NAGVMQNPRHLVRRRGQEARLRCSPMKGHSHVYWYRQLPEEGLKFMVYLQKENIIDESGMPKERFSAEFPKEGPSILRIQQVVRGDSAAYFCASSPGGKGTSPLHFGNGTRLTVT.

The chain uses TRBV7-9 and TRBJ2-7; 9 bases line up with TRBD1. Germline V gene sequence: CDR1 SEHNR, CDR2 FQNEAQ (reference sequence). The CDR3 totals 15 residues. Losses at the gene ends were 5 bases for V and 1 base for J; bases not matched to a gene: 6. CDR3 in amino acids: CASSTGTGRSYEQYF. The CDR3 bases are TGTGCCAGCAGCACCGGGACAGGGAGGTCCTACGAGCAGTACTTC.

Here the CDR3 DNA reads TGTGCCAGCAGCGAAGGGGACAGGCCGAACACTGAAGCTTTCTTT. It encodes CASSEGDRPNTEAFF. The chain is built from TRBV9 and TRBJ1-1, with 8 bases matching TRBD1. This CDR3 region has 15 residues. Per the germline V gene, CDR1 is SGDLS and CDR2 is YYNGEE. The ends lost 3 bases at V and 1 base at J; junction bases unmatched: 5.

This clone was seen a handful of times. The chain carries TRBV4-3 and TRBJ2-7; TRBD1 matches 8 bases. Germline V gene sequence: CDR1 LGHNA, CDR2 YSLEER. Unmatched junction bases numbered 11, after V lost 1 base and J lost 0 bases. This CDR3 comprises 18 residues. CDR3 loop: CASSQGIAWGQDSYEQYF. CDR3 DNA sequence: TGCGCCAGCAGCCAAGGGATCGCGTGGGGACAGGACTCCTACGAGCAGTACTTC.

This clone was seen a few times. V usage is TRBV7-2 and J usage is TRBJ2-5; D unclear. V was clipped by 5 bases and J by 7 bases, with 11 bases between them. The germline CDR1 and CDR2 sequences are SGHTA and FQGNSA. This CDR3 contains 12 residues. The CDR3 DNA reads as TGTGCCAGCAGCCCGGTGCTGGGGACCCAGTACTTC. This encodes CASSPVLGTQYF.

In its sample, this clone was seen a few times. The CDR3 reads CASSLERGENSPLHF. The CDR3 region has the DNA TGCGCCAGCAGCTTGGAAAGGGGTGAGAATTCACCCCTCCACTTT. This chain connects TRBV5-1 to TRBJ1-6, with D maybe TRBD1 (5 bases). This CDR3 has 15 amino acids. V lost 0 bases, J lost 7 bases, and 11 bases lay in between. Germline V gives CDR1 SGHRS, CDR2 YFSETQ.

This clone appeared a few times. The CDR3 DNA is TGCGCCAGCAGCACCCATGGACAGGGTTCGGGGGCAGCTTTCTTT. This gives the protein CASSTHGQGSGAAFF. The V and J genes are TRBV5-1 and TRBJ1-1; TRBD1 aligns across 8 bases. The CDR3 runs to 15 residues. In germline, CDR1 is SGHRS, CDR2 YFSETQ. With V trimmed by 4 bases and J by 10 bases, 15 bases remained unmatched.

The chain employs TRBV6-1 and TRBJ2-3, with D possibly matching TRBD2 (5 bases). There are 14 residues in the CDR3. The V and J ends lost 2 bases and 4 bases respectively, with 10 bases between them. Looked up from germline, CDR1 is MNHNS and CDR2 is SASEGT. In nucleotides, the CDR3 is TGTGCCAGCAGTGAACAATACGGGGCAGATACGCAGTATTTT. It translates to CASSEQYGADTQYF.

The chain links TRBV7-2 to TRBJ2-5, with D tentatively TRBD2 (6 bases). The V and J ends lost 5 bases and 8 bases respectively, with 18 bases between them. Germline CDR1 is SGHTA and CDR2 is FQGNSA. The CDR3 totals 14 residues. CDR3 coding DNA: TGTGCCAGCAGCGCCGGGACTCTCCGGGGAACCCAGTACTTC. It yields the protein CASSAGTLRGTQYF.

The chain uses TRBV5-1 and TRBJ2-1, with D uncertain. Germline V CDR1 and CDR2: SGHRS, YFSETQ. The CDR3 consists of 16 residues. Trimming took 0 bases from V and 4 from J, leaving 14 bases between them. As DNA, the CDR3 is TGCGCCAGCAGCTTGGTCGCTCTCGTGGGGTACAATGAGCAGTTCTTC. Encoded protein: CASSLVALVGYNEQFF.

This chain connects TRBV28 to TRBJ1-6; D unresolved. V was trimmed by 6 bases and J by 7 bases, leaving 16 bases between them. This CDR3 spans 15 amino acids. The germline V gene has CDR1 MDHEN and CDR2 SYDVKM. This CDR3 is CASSRRQASNSPLHF. In DNA form, the CDR3 reads TGTGCCAGCAGCCGCAGGCAGGCCAGCAATTCACCCCTCCACTTT.

This clone has just a few counts. The chain carries TRBV5-4 and TRBJ2-5, with 9 bases matching TRBD1. The CDR3 has 14 residues. CDR1 and CDR2 (germline): SGHNT, YYREEE (reference sequence). The V gene end was trimmed by 4 bases and the J gene end by 5 bases; junction bases not matched to a gene: 6. The CDR3 DNA reads TGTGCCAGCAGCCCGGGACAGGGCCCCGAGACCCAGTACTTC. Protein sequence: CASSPGQGPETQYF.

On this clone itself: The sample has other DNA sequences that encode this CDR3 too. The V gene is TRBV7-8, the J gene TRBJ2-5; no firm D call. This CDR3 has 12 residues. V gave up 1 base and J gave up 2 bases, with 2 bases separating them. The germline V gene has CDR1 SGHVS and CDR2 FQNEAQ. CDR3 sequence (DNA): TGTGCCAGCAGCTTAGGTCAAGAGACCCAGTACTTC. It yields the protein CASSLGQETQYF.

This clone has more than one count but fewer than ten. The CDR3 DNA sequence: TGCAGCGTTCGCCGGATGAACACTGAAGCTTTCTTT. Its protein is CSVRRMNTEAFF. V usage is TRBV29-1 and J usage is TRBJ1-1; D remains unclear. The CDR3 is 12 amino acids. Germline lookup yields CDR1 SQVTM and CDR2 ANQGSEA. The V end lost 5 bases, the J end lost 0 bases, and 7 bases lay between the germline ends. Using reference TRBV29-1 and TRBJ1-1 for the parts outside the CDR3, the full variable domain is SAVISQKPSRDICQRGTSLTIQCQVDSQVTMMFWYRQQPGQSLTLIATANQGSEATYESGFVIDKFPISRPNLTFSTLTVSNMSPEDSSIYLCSVRRMNTEAFFGQGTRLTVV.

This clone was counted between two and nine times. V usage is TRBV5-6 and J usage is TRBJ2-7, with D perhaps TRBD1 (5 bases). Trimming took 6 bases from V and 2 from J, leaving 18 bases between them. This CDR3 region has 15 residues. Germline lookup yields CDR1 SGHDT and CDR2 YYEEEE. The chain's CDR3 is CASKTDRARTYEQYF. The CDR3 nucleotides read TGTGCCAGCAAAACCGACAGAGCCCGAACCTACGAGCAGTACTTC.

J is TRBJ1-5 and V is TRBV4-1, with TRBD1 identical over 8 bases. This CDR3 has 15 amino acids. The junction had 3 bases not matched to a gene; V was cut back by 4 bases and J by 1 base. Germline V gene lookup returns CDR1 MGHRA and CDR2 YSYEKL. In nucleotides, the CDR3 is TGCGCCAGCAGCCCGCAGGGGGCCAGCAATCAGCCCCAGCATTTT. As protein: CASSPQGASNQPQHF.

V gene TRBV5-1 combines with J gene TRBJ2-7, with 10 bases fitting TRBD1. Germline lookup yields CDR1 SGHRS and CDR2 YFSETQ. The CDR3 extends over 15 amino acids. J lost 2 bases, V lost 4 bases, and 6 bases had no gene match. In DNA, the CDR3 is TGCGCCAGCAGCGGAGGGACAGGGGACACCTACGAGCAGTACTTC. Its translation: CASSGGTGDTYEQYF.

The chain is built from TRBV7-9 and TRBJ1-6; unclear D gene. The CDR3 has 14 residues. CDR1 is SEHNR and CDR2 is FQNEAQ in the germline V gene (reference sequence). The ends were cut back, 5 bases at V and 3 bases at J, with 8 bases in the middle. CDR3 sequence: CASSPWIYNSPLHF. The CDR3 region has the DNA TGTGCCAGCAGCCCCTGGATCTATAATTCACCCCTCCACTTT. The variable domain in full, completed from reference TRBV7-9 and TRBJ1-6, reads DTGVSQNPRHKITKRGQNVTFRCDPISEHNRLYWYRQTLGQGPEFLTYFQNEAQLEKSRLLSDRFSAERPKGSFSTLEIQRTEQGDSAMYLCASSPWIYNSPLHFGNGTRLTVT.

This clone showed up just a few times. The chain recombines TRBV7-2 with TRBJ1-5; D gene ambiguous. CDR3 length: 15 amino acids. Germline CDR1 reads SGHTA; CDR2 reads FQGNSA. The V end lost 7 bases, the J end lost 0 bases, and 13 bases lay between the germline ends. The CDR3 loop is CASTSGIYSNQPQHF. In DNA form, the CDR3 reads TGTGCCAGCACCTCGGGGATCTATAGCAATCAGCCCCAGCATTTT.

This clone was detected only a few times. This chain uses TRBV5-6 with TRBJ2-5, with 7 positions matching TRBD1. V lost 0 bases, J lost 6 bases, and 5 bases stayed unmatched. Germline loops: CDR1 SGHDT, CDR2 YYEEEE. There are 14 residues in the CDR3. Here the CDR3 reads CASSLDTGAKTQYF. The CDR3 DNA is TGTGCCAGCAGCTTGGATACAGGGGCCAAGACCCAGTACTTC.

This clone was observed a handful of times. This chain links TRBV10-3 with TRBJ1-5; D is unclear. Germline CDR1 and CDR2: ENHRY and SYGVKD. V lost 4 bases and J 1 base, leaving 8 bases between the germline ends. The CDR3 covers 14 residues. The CDR3 is CAISGLGSNQPQHF. CDR3 sequence (DNA): TGTGCCATCAGTGGTTTAGGGAGCAATCAGCCCCAGCATTTT.